Given below is one T cell receptor (beta chain) in context. The data stem from a study of blood T cell repertoires in COVID-19. Turning to the study itself: Samples of COVID-19 (acute and convalescent) were obtained from the United States, Italy and Spain. PBMCs, B-cell-depleted T cells, or T cells provided the cDNA or gDNA that made up the material.

Libraries were prepared by immunoSEQ multiplex PCR; TCRdb keeps only in-frame clonotypes and omits some of them. The sample has 150,000 to 200,000 clones; around 87% are singletons. The CDR3 spans 14 residues. Germline V gene data show CDR1 as GTSNPN and CDR2 as SVGIG (reference sequence). The V and J ends lost 1 base and 0 bases respectively, with 7 bases between them. This TCR was recovered from a middle-aged man with active or convalescent COVID-19. The chain carries TRBV30 and TRBJ1-5; D may be TRBD1 (6 bases). The sequenced sample was peripheral blood. The DNA of the CDR3 is TGTGCCTGGAGTGGCAGGGGTAGCAATCAGCCCCAGCATTTT. Residues: CAWSGRGSNQPQHF.